Listed below are T cell receptor beta chains from one sample, sequenced in a study of blood T cell repertoires in COVID-19. Assay used: immunoSEQ multiplex PCR; TCRdb lists only in-frame clones, some missing. The table shows some 140,000 clones, with around 80% occurring only once. The sequencing input was peripheral blood. The receptors were gathered from an elderly man with acute or convalescent COVID-19. Both conserved end residues are part of each CDR3. Fields, in order: clone size, J gene, V gene, D gene, CDR3 length, CDR3 protein, CDR3 DNA. The D gene is left open where the match is weak. Some rows have no size entry. The others give once, few or many, or a class for an expanded clone.

size: few; J: TRBJ1-2; V: TRBV9; D: -; length: 16; CDR3: CASSVGLDSSNYGYTF; DNA: TGTGCCAGCAGCGTAGGTCTGGACAGCTCAAACTATGGCTACACCTTC
size: -; J: TRBJ1-5; V: TRBV28; D: -; length: 16; CDR3: CASSLGDNRRNQPQHF; DNA: TGTGCCAGCAGTTTAGGGGACAACAGAAGAAATCAGCCCCAGCATTTT
size: -; J: TRBJ2-5; V: TRBV7-2; D: TRBD2; length: 16; CDR3: CASSPTRTSGEETQYF; DNA: TGTGCCAGCAGCCCGACCCGGACTAGCGGGGAAGAGACCCAGTACTTC
size: -; J: TRBJ1-6; V: TRBV28; D: TRBD1; length: 14; CDR3: CASRGGTGFSPLHF; DNA: TGTGCCAGCAGGGGGGGGACAGGGTTTTCACCCCTCCACTTT
size: -; J: TRBJ1-1; V: TRBV10-3; D: -; length: 13; CDR3: CAITGQMNTEAFF; DNA: TGTGCCATCACTGGACAGATGAACACTGAAGCTTTCTTT
size: -; J: TRBJ1-2; V: TRBV4-2; D: TRBD1; length: 14; CDR3: CASSQGDRGGGYTF; DNA: TGTGCCAGCAGCCAAGGAGACAGGGGAGGGGGCTACACCTTC
size: few; J: TRBJ2-1; V: TRBV27; D: TRBD2; length: 14; CDR3: CASSIRTRRNEQFF; DNA: TGTGCCAGCAGTATACGGACTAGACGCAATGAGCAGTTCTTC
size: few; J: TRBJ1-4; V: TRBV18; D: -; length: 15; CDR3: CASSPRTATNEKLFF; DNA: TGTGCCAGCTCACCTAGGACAGCAACTAATGAAAAACTGTTTTTT
size: few; J: TRBJ2-7; V: TRBV6-2/TRBV6-3; D: -; length: 11; CDR3: CASSDSYEQYF; DNA: TGTGCCAGCAGTGACAGCTACGAGCAGTACTTC
size: -; J: TRBJ1-4; V: TRBV21-1; D: -; length: 16; CDR3: CASRDKSGRTNEKLFF; DNA: TGTGCCAGCAGGGACAAGAGTGGGCGGACTAATGAAAAACTGTTTTTT
size: -; J: TRBJ2-6; V: TRBV29-1; D: -; length: 13; CDR3: CSVEQTGANVLTF; DNA: TGCAGCGTTGAACAGACTGGGGCCAACGTCCTGACTTTC
size: -; J: TRBJ2-7; V: TRBV4-3; D: -; length: 15; CDR3: CASSQDYEGSYEQYF; DNA: TGCGCCAGCAGCCAAGATTATGAGGGAAGCTACGAGCAGTACTTC
size: -; J: TRBJ1-6; V: TRBV19; D: -; length: 14; CDR3: CASSMNRDNSPLHF; DNA: TGTGCCAGTAGTATGAACAGGGATAATTCACCCCTCCACTTT
size: -; J: TRBJ1-5; V: TRBV18; D: TRBD1; length: 16; CDR3: CASSPTQGNSNQPQHF; DNA: TGTGCCAGCTCACCAACACAGGGGAATAGCAATCAGCCCCAGCATTTT
size: -; J: TRBJ1-4; V: TRBV6-1; D: -; length: 15; CDR3: CASSEATRTNEKLFF; DNA: TGTGCCAGCAGTGAAGCTACAAGAACTAATGAAAAACTGTTTTTT
size: -; J: TRBJ2-5; V: TRBV5-1; D: TRBD2; length: 16; CDR3: CASSSSLAGGKETQYF; DNA: TGCGCCAGCAGCTCGTCCTTAGCGGGGGGTAAAGAGACCCAGTACTTC
size: -; J: TRBJ2-2; V: TRBV5-1; D: TRBD1; length: 14; CDR3: CASSRTGETGELFF; DNA: TGCGCCAGCAGCAGGACAGGGGAAACCGGGGAGCTGTTTTTT
size: -; J: TRBJ2-5; V: TRBV11-2; D: TRBD1; length: 16; CDR3: CASSNTGTGRSETQYF; DNA: TGTGCCAGCAGCAATACCGGGACAGGTCGGTCAGAGACCCAGTACTTC
size: -; J: TRBJ1-2; V: TRBV3-1/TRBV3-2; D: -; length: 15; CDR3: CASSPPQTGIDGYTF; DNA: TGTGCCAGCAGCCCTCCTCAGACAGGAATTGACGGCTACACCTTC
size: -; J: TRBJ2-5; V: TRBV7-9; D: -; length: 14; CDR3: CASSLERGRETQYF; DNA: TGTGCCAGCAGCTTAGAAAGGGGCCGGGAGACCCAGTACTTC
size: -; J: TRBJ1-2; V: TRBV28; D: TRBD1; length: 17; CDR3: CASSSPGTGGNDYGYTF; DNA: TGTGCCAGCAGTTCACCCGGGACAGGGGGCAACGACTATGGCTACACCTTC
size: -; J: TRBJ1-3; V: TRBV2; D: TRBD1; length: 14; CDR3: CATRRGTAGNTIYF; DNA: TGTGCCACTCGGAGGGGGACAGCCGGAAACACCATATATTTT
size: -; J: TRBJ1-1; V: TRBV16; D: -; length: 15; CDR3: CASSQEAVMNTEAFF; DNA: TGTGCCAGCAGCCAAGAGGCAGTCATGAACACTGAAGCTTTCTTT
size: -; J: TRBJ1-6; V: TRBV7-2; D: -; length: 15; CDR3: CASSYTGQYNSPLHF; DNA: TGTGCCAGCAGCTATACAGGACAGTATAATTCACCCCTCCACTTT
size: -; J: TRBJ1-2; V: TRBV12-3/TRBV12-4; D: -; length: 13; CDR3: CASSLGQNYGYTF; DNA: TGTGCCAGCAGTTTAGGGCAGAACTATGGCTACACCTTC